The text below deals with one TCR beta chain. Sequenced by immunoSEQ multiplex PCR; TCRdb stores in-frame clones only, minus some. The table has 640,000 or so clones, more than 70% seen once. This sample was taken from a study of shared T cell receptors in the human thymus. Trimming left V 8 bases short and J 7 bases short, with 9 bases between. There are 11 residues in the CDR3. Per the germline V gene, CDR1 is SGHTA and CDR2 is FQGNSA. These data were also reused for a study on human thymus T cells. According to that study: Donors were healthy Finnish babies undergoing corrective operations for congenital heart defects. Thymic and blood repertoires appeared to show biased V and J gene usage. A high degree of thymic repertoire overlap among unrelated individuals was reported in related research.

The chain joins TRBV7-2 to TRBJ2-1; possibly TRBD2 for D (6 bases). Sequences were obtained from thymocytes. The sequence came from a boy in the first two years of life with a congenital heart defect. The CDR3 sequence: CASRRGNEQFF. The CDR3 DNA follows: TGTGCCAGCCGGAGGGGTAATGAGCAGTTCTTC.